Shown below are 10 T cell receptor beta chains from a single sample sequenced in a study of T cell responses to AZD1222 COVID-19 vaccine. This table comes from immunoSEQ multiplex PCR, and its TCRdb copy is limited to in-frame clones, with some not included. The sample lists 100,000 to 150,000 clones, more than 85% occurring once. This sample comprised peripheral blood, obtained 28 days after the second AZD1222 dose. Receptors were obtained from an adult who received the AZD1222 COVID-19 vaccine.

The chain carries TRBV4-1 and TRBJ2-5; D gene uncertain. V lost 1 base and J 2 bases, leaving 8 bases between the germline ends. The CDR3 has 14 amino acids. CDR1 and CDR2 (germline): MGHRA, YSYEKL. The CDR3 spells CASSQGSGQETQYF. CDR3 in DNA: TGCGCCAGCAGCCAAGGGTCTGGGCAAGAGACCCAGTACTTC.

This clone was detected only once. The chain couples TRBV10-3 to TRBJ2-1; 14 nucleotides match TRBD2. The CDR3 sequence is 15 residues long. J gave up 9 bases and V 6 bases, and 7 bases lay outside the gene matches. Germline V gene lookup returns CDR1 ENHRY and CDR2 SYGVKD. CDR3 protein: CAIRNLGTSGGEQFF. The CDR3 bases are TGTGCCATCAGGAATTTAGGGACTAGCGGGGGTGAGCAGTTCTTC.

This clone was seen only a few times. The genes are TRBV4-1 and TRBJ2-7, with D perhaps TRBD1 (7 bases). CDR1 is MGHRA, CDR2 YSYEKL, per germline. This CDR3 region has 16 residues. V was pared by 0 bases and J by 9 bases, with 21 bases between. In nucleotides, the CDR3 is TGCGCCAGCAGCCAAGATAAGACAGGGAGGACGGTCGGGCAGTACTTC. Protein sequence: CASSQDKTGRTVGQYF.

The chain's CDR3 is CASSPGTRRAGETQYF. CDR3 DNA sequence: TGTGCCAGCAGTCCCGGGACTAGGCGCGCGGGGGAGACCCAGTACTTC. This chain connects TRBV3-1 (or the pseudogene TRBV3-2) to TRBJ2-5; the match to TRBD2 covers 8 bases. With V trimmed by 6 bases and J by 5 bases, 14 bases remained unmatched. The CDR3 contains 16 residues. CDR1 and CDR2 (germline): LGHDT, YNNKEL (reference sequence).

The chain recombines TRBV7-9 with TRBJ1-1; tentatively, D is TRBD1 (5 bases). Trimming shortened V by 4 bases and J by 9 bases, and 12 bases separated the two germline ends. The germline V gene encodes CDR1 SEHNR and CDR2 FQNEAQ (reference sequence). The CDR3 length is 12 residues. The CDR3 DNA follows: TGTGCCAGCAGCTCCCCACAGGAACAAGCTTTCTTT. Its protein product is CASSSPQEQAFF.

As to this clone: At one end, the junction sequence differs from germline, possibly due to a read error. J is TRBJ1-5 and V is TRBV10-1, with D possibly being TRBD1 (6 bases). Germline-derived CDR1 and CDR2 are WNHNN and SYGVQD (reference sequence). The CDR3 loop spans 17 amino acids. CDR3 nucleotides: TGCGCCACCAGTCAAGACCGGGACATCGCGAGCAATCAGCCCCAGCATTTT. Translation: CATSQDRDIASNQPQHF.

The chain has TRBV7-9 and TRBJ1-2; D is perhaps TRBD1 (6 bases). CDR3 length: 13 residues. V was clipped by 1 base and J by 4 bases, with 7 bases between them. CDR1 is SEHNR, CDR2 FQNEAQ, per germline (reference sequence). CDR3 sequence: CASSLEGGYGYTF. The CDR3, as DNA: TGTGCCAGCAGCTTAGAGGGGGGCTATGGCTACACCTTC.

The rearrangement joins TRBV7-9 to TRBJ1-2; D is uncertain. There are 14 residues in the CDR3. V was clipped by 4 bases and J by 4 bases, with 13 bases between them. Germline CDR1 reads SEHNR; CDR2 reads FQNEAQ (reference sequence). Here the CDR3 DNA reads TGTGCCAGCAGCTCCCTTGGGCGCCCCTATGGCTACACCTTC. This translates into CASSSLGRPYGYTF.

The chain is built from TRBV7-9 and TRBJ1-2; D is unclear. CDR1 and CDR2 (germline): SEHNR, FQNEAQ (reference sequence). The germline V and J ends were trimmed by 2 bases and 7 bases, with 5 bases remaining between them. This CDR3 has 11 amino acids. The CDR3 bases are TGTGCCAGCAGCTTAATAACTGGCTACACCTTC. This sequence encodes CASSLITGYTF.

The gene calls are TRBV7-9 and TRBJ1-2; maybe TRBD1 (6 bases). CDR1 and CDR2 (germline): SEHNR, FQNEAQ (reference sequence). The CDR3 contains 18 residues. Between the trimmed V and J ends, which lost 5 bases and 4 bases, there was a span of 26 bases. The CDR3 sequence is CASSPASSGTTMGYGYTF. DNA of the CDR3: TGTGCCAGCAGCCCAGCGAGTTCCGGGACAACGATGGGCTATGGCTACACCTTC.